Following are 24 T cell receptor beta chains from one sample sequenced in a study of shared clonotypes between healthy human individuals. TCRdb keeps only in-frame clones here, not all; method: immunoSEQ multiplex PCR. The table lists approximately 480,000 clones, approximately 79% of them singletons. Sequencing was performed on PBMCs. Receptors originate from a woman in her thirties or forties in good health. Some clones in this sample may be carry-over from other donors' samples.

The chain combines TRBV6-5 with TRBJ1-4; no firm D call. V lost 4 bases and J lost 4, with 7 bases in between. Per the germline V gene, CDR1 is MNHEY and CDR2 is SVGAGI. The CDR3 consists of 13 residues. CDR3 sequence reads: CASSSGVNEKLFF. The CDR3 nucleotides are TGTGCCAGCAGTTCTGGGGTTAATGAAAAACTGTTTTTT.

With respect to this clone: A much larger clone lies a single base off, so this may be a read error. CDR3 DNA: TGTGCCAGCATTAGCGGGAGGAACACCGGGGAGCTGTTTTTT. Its translation: CASISGRNTGELFF. The gene calls are TRBV2 and TRBJ2-2; 9 bases agree with TRBD2. This CDR3 spans 14 amino acids. Germline loops: CDR1 SNHLY, CDR2 FYNNEI. V shed 7 bases and J 1 base; nucleotides not matched to a gene: 1.

This chain uses TRBV19 with TRBJ1-4; a possible D gene is TRBD1 (6 bases). This CDR3 has 14 residues. In germline, CDR1 is LNHDA, CDR2 SQIVND (reference sequence). Trimming left V 6 bases short and J 3 bases short, with 11 bases between. The CDR3 sequence: CASSEDRSNEKLFF. DNA of the CDR3: TGTGCCAGTAGCGAAGACAGGTCTAATGAAAAACTGTTTTTT.

The V call is TRBV2, the J call TRBJ1-4, with a weak D call TRBD1 (5 bases). This CDR3 has 16 amino acids. Trimming removed 6 bases at V and 0 bases at J, with 14 bases between. Germline CDR1 and CDR2: SNHLY and FYNNEI. CDR3 nucleotides: TGTGCCAGCAGCCGGCAGGGTGGGGCAACTAATGAAAAACTGTTTTTT. Protein product: CASSRQGGATNEKLFF. The full variable domain, with the rest looked up from reference TRBV2 and TRBJ1-4, is EPEVTQTPSHQVTQMGQEVILRCVPISNHLYFYWYRQILGQKVEFLVSFYNNEISEKSEIFDDQFSVERPDGSNFTLKIRSTKLEDSAMYFCASSRQGGATNEKLFFGSGTQLSVL.

This chain joins TRBV5-1 and TRBJ1-1; TRBD1 might be the D (6 bases). The CDR3 loop spans 14 amino acids. Looked up from germline, CDR1 is SGHRS and CDR2 is YFSETQ. V lost 4 bases and J 4 bases, leaving 14 bases between the germline ends. CDR3 nucleotides: TGCGCCAGCAGCCCACAGGGTTCGGGCACTGAAGCTTTCTTT. It encodes CASSPQGSGTEAFF.

About this clone itself: Germline is not matched at one junction end, which may reflect a read error. This sequence joins TRBV5-4 and TRBJ2-1, with TRBD2 identical over 11 bases. Germline assignment: CDR1 SGHNT and CDR2 YYREEE (reference sequence). This CDR3 has 15 amino acids. The CDR3 bases are TGTGCCGGCAGCCCTCCTCTAGCGGGAGGTAAGGGGCAGTTCTTC. Translation: CAGSPPLAGGKGQFF.

There are a few counts of this clone. The V gene is TRBV27, the J gene TRBJ1-4; D gene ambiguous. The CDR3 totals 17 residues. V was pared by 7 bases and J by 2 bases, with 20 bases between. The germline V gene encodes CDR1 MNHEY and CDR2 SMNVEV (reference sequence). CDR3 region: CASKSYYRANTNEKLFF. CDR3 sequence (DNA): TGTGCCAGCAAGTCATATTACCGAGCCAACACTAATGAAAAACTGTTTTTT.

The chain joins TRBV25-1 to TRBJ1-5; 7 bases are shared with TRBD1. Looked up from germline, CDR1 is MGHDK and CDR2 is SYGVNS. The CDR3 contains 15 residues. Trimming at V came to 3 bases and at J to 1 base, leaving 3 bases not matched to a gene. Here the CDR3 reads CASSDHRGSNQPQHF. CDR3 DNA: TGTGCCAGCAGTGACCACAGGGGCAGCAATCAGCCCCAGCATTTT.

V gene TRBV11-1 combines with J gene TRBJ2-1; 13 bases line up with TRBD2. This CDR3 has 13 residues. V gave up 5 bases and J gave up 10 bases; unmatched junction bases: 2. Germline V gene lookup returns CDR1 SGHAT and CDR2 FQDESV (reference sequence). The CDR3: CASSRLAGGEQFF. Here the CDR3 DNA reads TGTGCCAGCAGCCGACTAGCGGGAGGCGAGCAGTTCTTC.

The V and J genes are TRBV25-1 and TRBJ2-2; tentatively, D is TRBD1 (5 bases). Trimming left V 5 bases short and J 5 bases short, with 15 bases between. The CDR3 is made up of 15 amino acids. The germline CDR1 and CDR2 sequences are MGHDK and SYGVNS. The CDR3 region is CASSPQGWWTGELFF. The CDR3 nucleotides read TGTGCCAGCAGTCCGCAGGGTTGGTGGACCGGGGAGCTGTTTTTT.

The J gene is TRBJ2-7, the V gene TRBV6-1; D remains ambiguous. Deletions cut 2 bases from V and 0 bases from J, with 14 bases between. The CDR3 consists of 16 residues. Germline assignment: CDR1 MNHNS and CDR2 SASEGT. The CDR3 DNA reads as TGTGCCAGCAGTGAAATGGGGTCGGTTGGCTCCTACGAGCAGTACTTC. Protein: CASSEMGSVGSYEQYF.

This clone has a single count. The gene calls are TRBV10-1 and TRBJ2-7; D is possibly TRBD1 (5 bases). In germline, CDR1 is WNHNN, CDR2 SYGVQD (reference sequence). The germline V and J ends were trimmed by 5 bases and 5 bases, with 19 bases remaining between them. CDR3 size: 15 residues. The CDR3, as DNA: TGCGCCAGCAGTAGAGGTCAGGGCCCCCCCGACGAGCAGTACTTC. Its translation is CASSRGQGPPDEQYF.

The chain carries TRBV4-1 and TRBJ1-6; possible D gene TRBD1, 6 bases. Germline CDR1 and CDR2: MGHRA and YSYEKL. This CDR3 region has 15 residues. V lost 2 bases to trimming and J lost 10 bases, with 15 bases between them. CDR3 protein: CASSQTTGFGSPLHF. The CDR3 nucleotides are TGCGCCAGCAGCCAAACGACAGGTTTTGGCTCACCCCTCCACTTT.

The genes are TRBV7-2 and TRBJ2-1, with D perhaps matching TRBD1 (6 bases). This CDR3 spans 15 amino acids. In germline, CDR1 is SGHTA, CDR2 FQGNSA. V was clipped by 5 bases and J by 8 bases, with 19 bases between them. CDR3 sequence: CASSPGQSTNDEQFF. Here the CDR3 DNA reads TGTGCCAGCAGCCCCGGACAGAGCACCAACGATGAGCAGTTCTTC.

J is TRBJ2-5 and V is TRBV5-1; 8 nucleotides line up with TRBD2. The V gene's germline CDR1 is SGHRS and CDR2 YFSETQ. The CDR3 is 16 residues long. The V segment lost 3 bases and the J segment 1 base; nucleotides outside the gene matches: 8. This chain's CDR3 is CASSSGAGEGQETQYF. The CDR3 region has the DNA TGCGCCAGCAGCTCGGGAGCGGGAGAAGGCCAAGAGACCCAGTACTTC. The full variable domain, its missing parts supplied by reference TRBV5-1 and TRBJ2-5, is KAGVTQTPRYLIKTRGQQVTLSCSPISGHRSVSWYQQTPGQGLQFLFEYFSETQRNKGNFPGRFSGRQFSNSRSEMNVSTLELGDSALYLCASSSGAGEGQETQYFGPGTRLLVL.

This chain joins TRBV29-1 and TRBJ1-1, with TRBD1 matching over 10 bases. V lost 7 bases, J lost 2 bases, and 4 bases stayed unmatched. The CDR3 is made up of 13 amino acids. CDR1 and CDR2 from the germline V gene are SQVTM and ANQGSEA. The CDR3 DNA reads as TGCAGCGGTAAGACAGGGGGCAACACTGAAGCTTTCTTT. It yields the protein CSGKTGGNTEAFF.

This clone was counted at least ten times. The chain has TRBV5-1 and TRBJ2-7; 8 bases match TRBD1. This CDR3 has 15 amino acids. Germline trimming cut 2 bases from V and 0 bases from J; bases unmatched to any gene: 4. Germline CDR1 and CDR2: SGHRS and YFSETQ. The CDR3 bases are TGCGCCAGCAGCTTACAGGGGGACAGCTCCTACGAGCAGTACTTC. Protein product: CASSLQGDSSYEQYF. The full variable domain, rest sourced from reference TRBV5-1 and TRBJ2-7, is KAGVTQTPRYLIKTRGQQVTLSCSPISGHRSVSWYQQTPGQGLQFLFEYFSETQRNKGNFPGRFSGRQFSNSRSEMNVSTLELGDSALYLCASSLQGDSSYEQYFGPGTRLTVT.

The chain employs TRBV6-1 and TRBJ1-5; D ambiguous. Germline V lookup: CDR1 MNHNS, CDR2 SASEGT. The CDR3 runs to 15 residues. The germline V and J ends were trimmed by 2 bases and 0 bases, with 8 bases remaining between them. This CDR3 is CASSEYWGSNQPQHF. The CDR3 nucleotides read TGTGCCAGCAGTGAATATTGGGGTAGCAATCAGCCCCAGCATTTT.

The chain carries TRBV5-1 and TRBJ2-2, with TRBD2 identical over 7 bases. Germline loops: CDR1 SGHRS, CDR2 YFSETQ. The CDR3 contains 14 residues. V was pared by 0 bases and J by 5 bases, with 1 base of the junction left unmatched. CDR3 sequence (DNA): TGCGCCAGCAGCTTGGCGGGAGGAACCGGGGAGCTGTTTTTT. As protein: CASSLAGGTGELFF. Based on the CDR3 plus reference TRBV5-1 and TRBJ2-2, the full variable domain is KAGVTQTPRYLIKTRGQQVTLSCSPISGHRSVSWYQQTPGQGLQFLFEYFSETQRNKGNFPGRFSGRQFSNSRSEMNVSTLELGDSALYLCASSLAGGTGELFFGEGSRLTVL.

The chain uses TRBV21-1 and TRBJ2-6; the DNA was not used to check the table's D call, TRBD1. TRBV21-1 is classified as a pseudogene. The CDR3 is made up of 22 amino acids. The CDR3 DNA reads as TGTGCCAGCAGCAAAGCCCAGACACTTGCGAGGACAGGTGACTCTGGGGCCAACGTCCTGACTTTC. This codes for CASSKAQTLARTGDSGANVLTF.

This clone was seen only a few times. The chain links TRBV4-1 to TRBJ2-6; 7 nucleotides agree with TRBD2. Trimming took 4 bases from V and 0 from J; bases not matched to a gene: 12. Germline CDR1 and CDR2: MGHRA and YSYEKL. This CDR3 region has 19 residues. The CDR3 region has the DNA TGCGCCAGCAGCCTCGGGGGAGGGAGACGGGTCTCTGGGGCCAACGTCCTGACTTTC. Residues: CASSLGGGRRVSGANVLTF.

This clone has only a few counts. V usage is TRBV30 and J usage is TRBJ2-5; 8 nucleotides line up with TRBD1. The V gene's germline CDR1 is GTSNPN and CDR2 SVGIG (reference sequence). The length of the CDR3 is 14 residues. Trimming at V came to 4 bases and at J to 5 bases, leaving 9 bases not matched to a gene. The DNA of the CDR3 is TGTGCCTGGACCTCCAGGGGGCCGGGGGAGACCCAGTACTTC. This translates into CAWTSRGPGETQYF. The whole variable domain, remainder taken from reference TRBV30 and TRBJ2-5, is SQTIHQWPATLVQPVGSPLSLECTVEGTSNPNLYWYRQAAGRGLQLLFYSVGIGQISSEVPQNLSASRPQDRQFILSSKKLLLSDSGFYLCAWTSRGPGETQYFGPGTRLLVL.

This clone occurred once. The chain carries TRBV7-2 and TRBJ2-1; possibly TRBD2 for D (6 bases). Per germline, CDR1 SGHTA and CDR2 FQGNSA. CDR3 length: 14 amino acids. V lost 2 bases to trimming and J lost 5 bases, with 10 bases between them. The CDR3 bases are TGTGCCAGCAGCTTATTACTAGCCGACAATGAGCAGTTCTTC. As protein: CASSLLLADNEQFF.

The chain employs TRBV7-3 and TRBJ2-1; 10 bases agree with TRBD2. Per germline, CDR1 SGHTA and CDR2 FQGTGA. J was trimmed by 0 bases and V by 1 base; bases with no gene match: 3. The CDR3 runs 17 residues. The CDR3 DNA sequence: TGTGCCAGCAGCTTAATGGGACTAGCGAGCTCCTACAATGAGCAGTTCTTC. Translation gives CASSLMGLASSYNEQFF.